Listed here are 26 T cell receptor beta chains from one sample, sequenced in a study of blood T cells in healthy people across ages. Together with a sample-barcoded 5' primer, a J-beta primer mix was included in a second PCR lasting about 6 to 11 cycles. TCRdb reanalysed the 5' RACE reads using MiXCR and keeps one entry per CDR3 protein. The data hold around 1,900,000 distinct CDR3 sequences, with about 39% observed a single time. Sequencing used blood. These receptors were taken from a human donor in good health.

The chain joins TRBV9 to TRBJ1-3; D is unresolved. V shed 0 bases and J shed 4 bases, with 8 bases lying between them. Per the germline V gene, CDR1 is SGDLS and CDR2 is YYNGEE. CDR3 length: 14 amino acids. The CDR3 DNA is TGTGCCAGCAGCGTAGGCCAGGTCGGAAACACCATATATTTT. Its translation: CASSVGQVGNTIYF. The full variable domain, its missing parts supplied by reference TRBV9 and TRBJ1-3, is DSGVTQTPKHLITATGQRVTLRCSPRSGDLSVYWYQQSLDQGLQFLIQYYNGEERAKGNILERFSAQQFPDLHSELNLSSLELGDSALYFCASSVGQVGNTIYFGEGSWLTVV.

The chain employs TRBV7-2 and TRBJ1-1; no clear D. This CDR3 is built from 13 residues. The germline V and J ends were trimmed by 2 bases and 7 bases, with 11 bases remaining between them. From germline, CDR1 is SGHTA and CDR2 FQGNSA. CDR3 in DNA: TGTGCCAGCAGCTTATTTCGCCACCGTGAAGCTTTCTTT. The encoded protein is CASSLFRHREAFF.

This sequence joins TRBV7-2 and TRBJ2-7; D gene unclear. The J call may be mistaken, given a closer DNA end match to TRBJ2-5. CDR1 SGHTA and CDR2 FQGNSA come from the germline V gene. The CDR3 runs 14 residues. CDR3 in DNA: TGTGCCAGCAGCTTAGACCCGCGTCGCGGGACCCAGTACTTC. Encoded protein: CASSLDPRRGTQYF.

This clonotype was seen a handful of times. The chain has TRBV7-8 and TRBJ2-7; D is possibly TRBD2 (6 bases). Germline CDR1 SGHVS, CDR2 FQNEAQ. The CDR3 consists of 14 residues. V dropped 3 bases and J dropped 4 bases, with 13 bases sitting between them. This CDR3 reads CASSLLGGGYEQYF. The CDR3 DNA is TGTGCCAGCAGCTTGTTGGGTGGGGGGTACGAGCAGTACTTC.

This clonotype came up a few times. The rearrangement links TRBV11-2 to TRBJ2-7; no clear D gene. Germline CDR1 and CDR2: SGHAT and FQNNGV. This CDR3 contains 14 residues. V was pared by 0 bases and J by 3 bases, with 9 bases between. For the CDR3, the DNA is TGTGCCAGCAGCTTAGAGGCGACGGACTACGAGCAGTACTTC. It yields the protein CASSLEATDYEQYF.

The V gene is TRBV20-1, the J gene TRBJ2-4; no firm D call. The J call is doubtful: the DNA matches TRBJ2-7 better. The CDR3 spans 15 residues. Germline-derived CDR1 and CDR2 are DFQATT and SNEGSKA (reference sequence). This chain's CDR3 is CSSPNNNKRPYEQYF. CDR3 coding DNA: TGCAGTTCCCCTAACAATAATAAAAGGCCCTACGAGCAGTACTTC.

V gene TRBV7-9 combines with J gene TRBJ2-4; D is unclear. TRBJ2-5 matches the DNA end more closely, so the J call is doubtful. The CDR3 is 14 residues long. The V gene's germline CDR1 is SEHNR and CDR2 FQNEAQ (reference sequence). The CDR3 protein is CASSLHRDQETQYF. The CDR3 DNA is TGTGCCAGCAGCCTCCATAGGGATCAAGAGACCCAGTACTTC.

CDR3 in amino acids: CASSAPAAGKNGYTF. CDR3 bases: TGTGCCAGCAGCGCCCCGGCGGCAGGGAAGAATGGCTACACCTTC. The chain links TRBV5-6 to TRBJ1-2; TRBD1 might be the D (5 bases). V dropped 4 bases and J dropped 6 bases, with 19 bases sitting between them. The V gene's germline CDR1 is SGHDT and CDR2 YYEEEE. The CDR3 runs 15 residues.

This clonotype was seen a handful of times. The rearrangement joins TRBV2 to TRBJ2-7; perhaps TRBD2 as D (6 bases). Germline V gives CDR1 SNHLY, CDR2 FYNNEI. The CDR3 extends over 13 amino acids. V lost 7 bases and J lost 1, with 11 bases in between. CDR3 amino acids: CASKRDSSYEQYF. The CDR3 coding sequence is TGTGCCAGCAAAAGGGACTCATCCTACGAGCAGTACTTC.

This clonotype was counted a few times. The CDR3 bases are TGCGCCAGCAGCCAAGTTCAGGGGTTGGGGAACACTGAAGCTTTCTTT. Translating it yields CASSQVQGLGNTEAFF. The V call is TRBV4-3, the J call TRBJ1-1; D might be TRBD1 (6 bases). The germline V and J ends were trimmed by 1 base and 1 base, with 13 bases remaining between them. In germline, CDR1 is LGHNA, CDR2 YSLEER. The CDR3 contains 16 residues.

This clonotype has more than one count but fewer than ten. The rearrangement uses TRBV6-2 or TRBV6-3 and TRBJ2-5; D is possibly TRBD2 (6 bases). Trimming removed 2 bases at V and 2 bases at J, with 12 bases between. Germline loops: CDR1 MNHEY, CDR2 SVGEGT. This CDR3 contains 15 residues. CDR3 sequence: CASSYRGFGQETQYF. The CDR3 region has the DNA TGTGCCAGCAGTTACCGGGGGTTCGGACAAGAGACCCAGTACTTC.

In regard to this clonotype: A much larger clone lies a single base off, so this may be a read error. V and J are TRBV20-1 and TRBJ2-5; 9 bases agree with TRBD2. This CDR3 region has 15 residues. Germline V lookup: CDR1 DFQATT, CDR2 SNEGSKA (reference sequence). V dropped 8 bases and J dropped 5; count of bases not matched to a gene: 15. DNA of the CDR3: TGCAGTCTGGACGTAATAGCGGGAGTGAGGGAGACCCAGTACTTC. It is translated as CSLDVIAGVRETQYF.

This sequence joins TRBV13 and TRBJ2-7, with D possibly TRBD1 on 6 matching bases. CDR1 is PRHDT and CDR2 is FYEKMQ in the germline V gene (reference sequence). The CDR3 runs 14 residues. Between the trimmed V and J ends, which lost 3 bases and 7 bases, there was a span of 16 bases. This CDR3 is CASSFSTGSGEQYF. The DNA of the CDR3 is TGTGCCAGCAGCTTTTCAACAGGGAGCGGAGAGCAGTACTTC. The variable domain in full, completed from reference TRBV13 and TRBJ2-7, reads AAGVIQSPRHLIKEKRETATLKCYPIPRHDTVYWYQQGPGQDPQFLISFYEKMQSDKGSIPDRFSAQQFSDYHSELNMSSLELGDSALYFCASSFSTGSGEQYFGPGTRLTVT.

The chain combines TRBV10-3 with TRBJ2-3, with D possibly being TRBD1 (5 bases). Germline V gene lookup returns CDR1 ENHRY and CDR2 SYGVKD. Trimming pared 2 bases from V and 1 base from J, leaving 7 bases between. The CDR3 length is 14 residues. The CDR3 loop is CAISEGAGTDTQYF. The CDR3 nucleotides are TGTGCCATCAGTGAGGGGGCTGGCACAGATACGCAGTATTTT.

The rearrangement links TRBV12-3 or TRBV12-4 to TRBJ1-1, with 11 bases lining up with TRBD1. The CDR3 is 15 residues long. V lost 6 bases, J lost 4 bases, and 7 bases stayed unmatched. The CDR3 DNA follows: TGTGCCAGCAGCCCCGGGGACAGGGGGTTCACTGAAGCTTTCTTT. Translated: CASSPGDRGFTEAFF.

J is TRBJ2-2 and V is TRBV30; TRBD1 matches 7 bases. The CDR3 extends over 16 amino acids. Germline loops: CDR1 GTSNPN, CDR2 SVGIG (reference sequence). The V and J ends lost 6 bases and 1 base, in that order; junction bases with no gene match: 11. The CDR3 is CACGRTGRENTGELFF. The CDR3 DNA is TGTGCCTGTGGAAGGACAGGAAGAGAGAACACCGGGGAGCTGTTTTTT.

The chain carries TRBV7-2 and TRBJ2-2, with 11 positions matching TRBD2. The length of the CDR3 is 18 residues. Germline CDR1 is SGHTA and CDR2 is FQGNSA. J was trimmed by 4 bases and V by 3 bases; bases with no gene match: 10. The CDR3 sequence is CASSFSFSGGESTGELFF. The CDR3 DNA is TGTGCCAGCAGCTTCTCCTTTAGCGGGGGGGAGAGCACCGGGGAGCTGTTTTTT.

Ten or more counts support this clonotype. The genes are TRBV10-3 and TRBJ2-7; D is undetermined. V was trimmed by 2 bases and J by 0 bases, leaving 5 bases between them. The CDR3 totals 13 residues. The V gene's germline CDR1 is ENHRY and CDR2 SYGVKD. The CDR3 protein is CAISESTSYEQYF. CDR3 nucleotides: TGTGCCATCAGTGAGAGCACCTCCTACGAGCAGTACTTC.

Only a few counts were recorded for this clonotype. This chain uses TRBV3-1 with TRBJ2-3; D call uncertain. The CDR3 spans 14 residues. Germline values: CDR1 LGHDT, CDR2 YNNKEL (reference sequence). The ends were cut back, 4 bases at V and 4 bases at J, with 12 bases in the middle. The CDR3 spells CASSLTNFPDTQYF. The CDR3, as DNA: TGTGCCAGCAGCCTCACTAATTTCCCAGATACGCAGTATTTT.

This clonotype was recorded a few times. The V call is TRBV3-1, the J call TRBJ2-1, with 10 bases matching TRBD2. The CDR3 spans 19 residues. The ends lost 1 base at V and 0 bases at J; junction bases unmatched: 9. CDR1 and CDR2 (germline): LGHDT, YNNKEL (reference sequence). The CDR3 sequence: CASSQVGLAGELSYNEQFF. CDR3 bases: TGTGCCAGCAGCCAAGTTGGTCTAGCGGGGGAACTCTCCTACAATGAGCAGTTCTTC.

The chain combines TRBV10-3 with TRBJ2-7; D unresolved. The CDR3 is made up of 13 amino acids. V lost 3 bases and J lost 3, with 9 bases in between. Germline V gene data show CDR1 as ENHRY and CDR2 as SYGVKD. CDR3 residues: CAISEGLLYEQYF. In DNA form, the CDR3 reads TGTGCCATCAGTGAAGGCCTCCTCTACGAGCAGTACTTC.

V and J are TRBV2 and TRBJ2-7; D is tentatively TRBD1 or TRBD2 (5 bases each). The CDR3 loop spans 14 amino acids. Trimming stripped 11 bases from V and 1 base from J, with 18 bases between. Germline V gene lookup returns CDR1 SNHLY and CDR2 FYNNEI. CDR3 in DNA: TGTGCCCGCAAGAGGGGCGACGGGTCCTACGAGCAGTACTTC. Its protein product is CARKRGDGSYEQYF.

This chain connects TRBV7-2 to TRBJ2-7, with D perhaps assigned TRBD1 or TRBD2 (5 bases each). Trimming removed 6 bases from V and 2 bases from J, with 17 bases in between. The CDR3 covers 15 residues. Germline CDR1 reads SGHTA; CDR2 reads FQGNSA. Written as DNA, the CDR3 is TGTGCCAGCAGTCCCCGCCGGGACCTACCCTACGAGCAGTACTTC. Translation: CASSPRRDLPYEQYF.

This chain connects TRBV7-2 to TRBJ1-5; TRBD1 agrees at 9 bases. J was trimmed by 0 bases and V by 4 bases; bases with no gene match: 10. CDR3 length: 18 amino acids. The germline V gene encodes CDR1 SGHTA and CDR2 FQGNSA. CDR3 region: CASSCGQGRSHSNQPQHF. The CDR3 bases are TGTGCCAGCAGCTGCGGACAGGGGCGATCTCATAGCAATCAGCCCCAGCATTTT.

This clonotype was recorded at least ten times. The rearrangement uses TRBV6-2 or TRBV6-3 and TRBJ2-7; D remains unclear. V lost 6 bases and J lost 2, with 5 bases in between. Germline CDR1 MNHEY, CDR2 SVGEGT. The CDR3 runs to 11 residues. The CDR3 spells CASSRAYEQYF. In DNA form, the CDR3 reads TGTGCCAGCAGCCGAGCCTACGAGCAGTACTTC.

This clonotype has more than one count but fewer than ten. The genes are TRBV5-5 and TRBJ2-6; D unclear. Trimming removed 3 bases at V and 4 bases at J, with 5 bases between. The CDR3 has 13 residues. From germline, CDR1 is SGHKS and CDR2 YYEKEE (reference sequence). CDR3 sequence: CASSSWGANVLTF. CDR3 nucleotides: TGTGCCAGCAGCTCGTGGGGGGCCAACGTCCTGACTTTC. The whole variable domain, remainder taken from reference TRBV5-5 and TRBJ2-6, is DAGVTQSPTHLIKTRGQQVTLRCSPISGHKSVSWYQQVLGQGPQFIFQYYEKEERGRGNFPDRFSARQFPNYSSELNVNALLLGDSALYLCASSSWGANVLTFGAGSRLTVL.